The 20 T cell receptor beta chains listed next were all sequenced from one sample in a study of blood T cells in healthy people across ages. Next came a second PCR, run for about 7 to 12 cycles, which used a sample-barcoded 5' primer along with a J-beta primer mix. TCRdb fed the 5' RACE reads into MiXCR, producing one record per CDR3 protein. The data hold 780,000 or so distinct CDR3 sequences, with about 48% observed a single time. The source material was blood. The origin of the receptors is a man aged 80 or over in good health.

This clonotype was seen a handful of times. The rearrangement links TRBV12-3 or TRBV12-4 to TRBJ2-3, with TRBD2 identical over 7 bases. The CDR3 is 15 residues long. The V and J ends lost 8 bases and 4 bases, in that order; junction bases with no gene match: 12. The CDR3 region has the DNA TGTGCCAGCTCCCCCGGGGGGAGTAGGTCAGATACGCAGTATTTT. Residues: CASSPGGSRSDTQYF.

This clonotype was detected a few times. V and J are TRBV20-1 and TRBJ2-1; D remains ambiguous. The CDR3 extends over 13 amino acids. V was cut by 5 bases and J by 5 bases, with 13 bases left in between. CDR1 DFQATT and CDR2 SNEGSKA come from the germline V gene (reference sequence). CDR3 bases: TGCAGTGCTTACACAAGGGCCAACAATGAGCAGTTCTTC. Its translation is CSAYTRANNEQFF.

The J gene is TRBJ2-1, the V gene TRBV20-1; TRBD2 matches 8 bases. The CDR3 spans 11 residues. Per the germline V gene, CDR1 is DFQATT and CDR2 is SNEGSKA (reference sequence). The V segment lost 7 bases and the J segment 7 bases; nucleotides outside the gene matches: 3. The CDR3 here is CSVPSGNEQFF. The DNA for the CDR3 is TGCAGTGTTCCTAGCGGGAATGAGCAGTTCTTC.

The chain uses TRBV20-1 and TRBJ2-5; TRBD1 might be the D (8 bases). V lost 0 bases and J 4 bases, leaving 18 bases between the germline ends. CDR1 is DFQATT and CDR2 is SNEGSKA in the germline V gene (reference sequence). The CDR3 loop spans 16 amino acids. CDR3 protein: CSARDHRGGTGETQYF. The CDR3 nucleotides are TGCAGTGCTAGAGATCACAGGGGGGGGACGGGAGAGACCCAGTACTTC.

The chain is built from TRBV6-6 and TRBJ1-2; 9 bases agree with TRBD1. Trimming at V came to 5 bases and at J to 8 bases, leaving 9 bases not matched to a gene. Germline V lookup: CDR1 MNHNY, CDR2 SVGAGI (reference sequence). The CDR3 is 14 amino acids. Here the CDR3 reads CASSLKTGGGGYTF. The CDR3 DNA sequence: TGTGCCAGCAGTCTCAAGACAGGGGGAGGCGGCTACACCTTC.

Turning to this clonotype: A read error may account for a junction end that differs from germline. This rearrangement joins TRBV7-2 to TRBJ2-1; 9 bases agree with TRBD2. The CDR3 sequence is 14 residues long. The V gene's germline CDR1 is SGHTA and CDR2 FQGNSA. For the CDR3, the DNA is TGTGCCAGCAGCGTAGCGGGAGCGGAGAATGAGCAGTTCTTC. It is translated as CASSVAGAENEQFF.

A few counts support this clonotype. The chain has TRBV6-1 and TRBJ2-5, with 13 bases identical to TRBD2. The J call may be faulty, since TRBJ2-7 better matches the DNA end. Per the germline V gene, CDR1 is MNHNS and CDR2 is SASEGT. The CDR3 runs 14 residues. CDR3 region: CASSTGLAGVEQYF. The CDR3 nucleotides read TGTGCCAGCAGTACCGGACTAGCGGGAGTCGAGCAGTACTTC.

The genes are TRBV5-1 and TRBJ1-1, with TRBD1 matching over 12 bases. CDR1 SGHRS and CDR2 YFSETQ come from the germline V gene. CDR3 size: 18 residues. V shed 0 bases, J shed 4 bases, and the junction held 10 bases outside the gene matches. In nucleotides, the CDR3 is TGCGCCAGCAGCTTGGGATGGGGACAGGGGGCGGGTGGCACTGAAGCTTTCTTT. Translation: CASSLGWGQGAGGTEAFF.

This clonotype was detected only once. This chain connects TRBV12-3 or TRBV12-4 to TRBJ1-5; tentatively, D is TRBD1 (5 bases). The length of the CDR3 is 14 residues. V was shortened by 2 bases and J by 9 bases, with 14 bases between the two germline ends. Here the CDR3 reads CASSLMAGFWPQHF. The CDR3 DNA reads TGTGCCAGCAGTTTAATGGCAGGGTTCTGGCCCCAGCATTTT.

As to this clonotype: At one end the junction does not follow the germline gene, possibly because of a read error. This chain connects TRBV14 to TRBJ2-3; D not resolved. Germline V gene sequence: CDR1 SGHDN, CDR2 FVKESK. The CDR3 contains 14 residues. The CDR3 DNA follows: TGTGCCGGCAGCCAAGACTTAAGAACTGGTACGCAGTATTTT. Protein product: CAGSQDLRTGTQYF.

For the CDR3, the DNA is TGTGCCAGCAGCTTAGTCCTGGGGCACAGATACGCGTATTTT. Translation gives CASSLVLGHRYAYF. The rearrangement uses TRBV7-2 and TRBJ2-3; TRBD1 might be the D (5 bases). The length of the CDR3 is 14 residues. V was shortened by 1 base and J by 14 bases, with 19 bases between the two germline ends. In germline, CDR1 is SGHTA, CDR2 FQGNSA.

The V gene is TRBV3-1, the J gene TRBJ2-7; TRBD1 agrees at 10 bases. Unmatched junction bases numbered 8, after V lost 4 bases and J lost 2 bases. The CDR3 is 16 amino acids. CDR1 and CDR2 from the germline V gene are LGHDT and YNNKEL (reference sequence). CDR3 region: CASSLIAGTGAYEQYF. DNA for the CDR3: TGTGCCAGCAGCCTAATCGCCGGGACAGGGGCCTACGAGCAGTACTTC.

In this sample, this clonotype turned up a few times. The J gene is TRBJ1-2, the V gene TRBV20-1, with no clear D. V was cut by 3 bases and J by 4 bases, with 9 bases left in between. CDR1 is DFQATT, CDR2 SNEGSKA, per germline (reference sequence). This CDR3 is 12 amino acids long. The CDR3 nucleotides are TGCAGTGCTAGTCCCCAGCTCTATGGCTACACCTTC. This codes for CSASPQLYGYTF.

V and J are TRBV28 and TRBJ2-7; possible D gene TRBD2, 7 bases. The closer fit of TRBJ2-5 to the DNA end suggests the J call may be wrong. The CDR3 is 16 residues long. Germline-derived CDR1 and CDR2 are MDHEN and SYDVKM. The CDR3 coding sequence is TGTGCCAGCAGTTTGGGTGGTAGGGGGGGCCAAGAGACCCAGTACTTC. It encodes CASSLGGRGGQETQYF.

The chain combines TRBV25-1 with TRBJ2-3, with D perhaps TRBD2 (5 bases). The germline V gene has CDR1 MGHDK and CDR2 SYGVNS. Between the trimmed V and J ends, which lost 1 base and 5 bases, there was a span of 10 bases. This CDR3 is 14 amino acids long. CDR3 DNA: TGTGCCAGCAGTGAATTACTGGCGGGAGATACGCAGTATTTT. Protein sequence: CASSELLAGDTQYF.

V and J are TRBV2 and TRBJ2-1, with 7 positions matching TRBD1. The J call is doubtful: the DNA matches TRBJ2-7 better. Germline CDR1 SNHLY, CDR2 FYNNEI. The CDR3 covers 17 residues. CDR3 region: CASSDAAGGVPPYEQYF. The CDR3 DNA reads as TGTGCCAGCAGTGACGCCGCAGGGGGTGTACCCCCCTACGAGCAGTACTTC.

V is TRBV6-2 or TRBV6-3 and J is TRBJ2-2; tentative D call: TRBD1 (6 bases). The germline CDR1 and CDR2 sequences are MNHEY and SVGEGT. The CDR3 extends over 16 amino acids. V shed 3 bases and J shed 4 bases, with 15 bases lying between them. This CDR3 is CASSYSRGMSTGELFF. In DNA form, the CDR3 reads TGTGCCAGCAGTTATAGCAGGGGTATGAGCACCGGGGAGCTGTTTTTT.

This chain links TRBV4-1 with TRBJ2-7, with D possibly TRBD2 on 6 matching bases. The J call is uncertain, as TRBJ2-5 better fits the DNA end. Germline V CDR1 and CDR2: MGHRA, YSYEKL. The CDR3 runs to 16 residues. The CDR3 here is CASSQDSNGGQETQYF. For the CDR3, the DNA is TGCGCCAGCAGCCAAGATTCTAACGGGGGCCAAGAGACCCAGTACTTC.

Here the CDR3 DNA reads TGCAGTGCTAGGCCGCGGCTAGCGGGAGTGTCCTACGAGCAGTACTTC. Its translation: CSARPRLAGVSYEQYF. The chain recombines TRBV20-1 with TRBJ2-7, with 10 bases identical to TRBD2. The germline V gene encodes CDR1 DFQATT and CDR2 SNEGSKA (reference sequence). The CDR3 totals 16 residues. The J segment lost 1 base and the V segment lost 3 bases, leaving 9 bases of the junction unmatched.

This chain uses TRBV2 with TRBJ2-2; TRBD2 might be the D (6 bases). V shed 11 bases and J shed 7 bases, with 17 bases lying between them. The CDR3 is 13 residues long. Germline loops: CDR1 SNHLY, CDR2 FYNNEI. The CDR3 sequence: CAPGGDSYGELFF. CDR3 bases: TGTGCCCCCGGAGGGGACTCTTACGGGGAGCTGTTTTTT.